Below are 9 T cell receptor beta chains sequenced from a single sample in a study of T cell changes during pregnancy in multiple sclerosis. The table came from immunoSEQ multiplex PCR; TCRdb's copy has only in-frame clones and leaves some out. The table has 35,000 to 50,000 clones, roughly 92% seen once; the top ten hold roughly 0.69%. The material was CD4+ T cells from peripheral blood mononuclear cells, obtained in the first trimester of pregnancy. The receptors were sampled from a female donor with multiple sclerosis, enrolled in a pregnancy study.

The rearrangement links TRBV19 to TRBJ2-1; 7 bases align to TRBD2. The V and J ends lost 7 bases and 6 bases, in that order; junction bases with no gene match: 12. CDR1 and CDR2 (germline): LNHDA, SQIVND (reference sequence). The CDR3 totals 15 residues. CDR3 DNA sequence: TGTGCCAGTAACTCCATGGGGCTAGCGGCCAATGAGCAGTTCTTC. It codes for CASNSMGLAANEQFF.

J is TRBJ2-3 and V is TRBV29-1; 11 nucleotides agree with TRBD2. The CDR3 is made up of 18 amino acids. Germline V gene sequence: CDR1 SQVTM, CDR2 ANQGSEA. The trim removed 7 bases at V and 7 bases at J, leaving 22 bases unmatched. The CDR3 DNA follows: TGCAGCGCCCCCCGGGGTAGCGGGAGGGCAGAACCCACTAATACGCAGTATTTT. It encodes CSAPRGSGRAEPTNTQYF.

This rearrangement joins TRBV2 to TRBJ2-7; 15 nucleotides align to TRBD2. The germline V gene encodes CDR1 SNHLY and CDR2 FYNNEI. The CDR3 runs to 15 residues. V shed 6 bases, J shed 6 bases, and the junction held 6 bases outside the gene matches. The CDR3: CASRLPGLAGGEQYF. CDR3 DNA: TGTGCCAGCAGATTACCGGGACTAGCGGGGGGCGAGCAGTACTTC. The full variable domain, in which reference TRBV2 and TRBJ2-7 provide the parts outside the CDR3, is EPEVTQTPSHQVTQMGQEVILRCVPISNHLYFYWYRQILGQKVEFLVSFYNNEISEKSEIFDDQFSVERPDGSNFTLKIRSTKLEDSAMYFCASRLPGLAGGEQYFGPGTRLTVT.

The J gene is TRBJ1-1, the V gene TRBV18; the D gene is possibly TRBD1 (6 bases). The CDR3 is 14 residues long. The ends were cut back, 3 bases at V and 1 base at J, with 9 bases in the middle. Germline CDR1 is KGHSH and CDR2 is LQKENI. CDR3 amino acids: CASSPDRWNTEAFF. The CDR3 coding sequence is TGTGCCAGCTCACCCGACAGGTGGAACACTGAAGCTTTCTTT. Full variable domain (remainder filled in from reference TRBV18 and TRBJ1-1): NAGVMQNPRHLVRRRGQEARLRCSPMKGHSHVYWYRQLPEEGLKFMVYLQKENIIDESGMPKERFSAEFPKEGPSILRIQQVVRGDSAAYFCASSPDRWNTEAFFGQGTRLTVV.

The CDR3 region has the DNA TGTGCCAGCAGTGTACCGGGACAGGTCTATGGCTACACCTTC. Protein: CASSVPGQVYGYTF. This rearrangement joins TRBV6-1 to TRBJ1-2; 8 bases are a match to TRBD1. Germline assignment: CDR1 MNHNS and CDR2 SASEGT. J gave up 4 bases and V 4 bases, and 5 bases lay outside the gene matches. The CDR3 runs to 14 residues.

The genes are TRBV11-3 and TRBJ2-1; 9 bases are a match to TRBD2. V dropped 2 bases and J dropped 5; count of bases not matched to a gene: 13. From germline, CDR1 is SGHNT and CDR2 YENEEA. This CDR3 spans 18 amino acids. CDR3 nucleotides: TGTGCCAGCAGCTTAAGTCGGTCTAGCGGGAAGTCCCACAATGAGCAGTTCTTC. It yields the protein CASSLSRSSGKSHNEQFF.

CDR3: CASSQTGSNQPQHF. Here the CDR3 DNA reads TGTGCCAGCAGTCAAACAGGGAGCAATCAGCCCCAGCATTTT. J is TRBJ1-5 and V is TRBV2, with a possible D match to TRBD1 (6 bases). The CDR3 runs 14 residues. The germline V gene encodes CDR1 SNHLY and CDR2 FYNNEI. V was trimmed by 5 bases and J by 1 base, leaving 9 bases between them.

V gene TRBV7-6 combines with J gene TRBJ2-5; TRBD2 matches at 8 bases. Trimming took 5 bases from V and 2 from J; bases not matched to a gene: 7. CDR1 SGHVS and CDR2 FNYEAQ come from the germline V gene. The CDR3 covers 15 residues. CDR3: CASSGSGTRQETQYF. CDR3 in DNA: TGTGCCAGCAGCGGATCCGGGACTAGACAAGAGACCCAGTACTTC.

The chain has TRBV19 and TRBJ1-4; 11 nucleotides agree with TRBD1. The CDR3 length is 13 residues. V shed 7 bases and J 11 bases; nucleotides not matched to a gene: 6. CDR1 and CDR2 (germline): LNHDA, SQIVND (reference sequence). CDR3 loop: CASIRTGGVKLFF. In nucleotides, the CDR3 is TGTGCCAGTATTCGGACAGGGGGCGTTAAACTGTTTTTT. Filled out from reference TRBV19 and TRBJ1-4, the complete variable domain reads DGGITQSPKYLFRKEGQNVTLSCEQNLNHDAMYWYRQDPGQGLRLIYYSQIVNDFQKGDIAEGYSVSREKKESFPLTVTSAQKNPTAFYLCASIRTGGVKLFFGSGTQLSVL.